This TCR beta chain originates from a study of CD8 T cells in ankylosing spondylitis (dated 2017 in TCRdb). Concerning the study at large: The study set out to find disease-linked TCR variants by profiling T cell receptor beta repertoires in ankylosing spondylitis patients and healthy donors. The full study cohort comprised 25 or so ankylosing spondylitis patients and 85 to 120 healthy donors. Peripheral blood was sampled, and synovial fluid was additionally collected from ankylosing spondylitis patients. General findings and caveats noted by the study authors: The disease-linked clones were reported as significantly enriched in matched synovial fluid samples from ankylosing spondylitis patients. The disease-linked clones had a CD8+ phenotype and were found at relatively low frequencies in peripheral blood. Some motif variants had previously been reported in the synovial fluid and blood of reactive arthritis patients, which suggests shared mechanisms of disease initiation. A TCR beta motif made up of 7 to 9 highly homologous amino acid variants appeared to be characteristic of blood from ankylosing spondylitis patients.

For sequencing, an Illumina HiSeq 2500 was employed. Quantitative 5'-RACE with molecular barcodes was used to prepare TCR beta libraries. On the authors' methods: A new computational method based on a probabilistic model of VDJ rearrangement was used to identify disease-linked TCR variants. TCRdb reworked the public reads: Q25 trimming with fastp, MiXCR clone assembly, productive beta chains retained. Duplicate CDR3 protein sequences are folded into a single record with the most common DNA and genes. TCRdb, not the authors, supplied the V and J calls. This sample comprises 310,000 or so distinct CDR3 sequences, 15% to 20% of them detected only once. Of the sample, roughly 7.4% is held by the ten largest clones. Details on this clonotype: Its antigen specificity is not known. No quality values exist for individual bases; no much larger clone is one base distant.

This TCR came from a male donor with ankylosing spondylitis or in good health (not recorded which). Sequencing input: blood, either unsorted or a sorted T cell fraction (not recorded which).

The DNA sequence reads TGTGCCAGCAGTAAAGGACAGGACAATCAGCCCCAGCATTTT. Its product reads: CASSKGQDNQPQHF. The chain was built from TRBV12-3 or TRBV12-4 and TRBJ1-5; TRBD1 lines up with 7 middle nucleotides. The CDR3 runs 14 residues from the cysteine to the phenylalanine. The kept DNA is CDR3 alone, 42 bases in frame from the first base. V and J are trimmed by 5 bases and 3 bases, and the gene matches miss 4 bases of the junction.